A single T cell receptor beta chain is shown here with its context. The data derive from a study of radiation and T cells in renal cell carcinoma. Time point specified: baseline pretreatment blood. Treatment described: 15 Gy SBRT to primary tumor, nephrectomy 4 weeks later. The repertoire was sequenced with immunoSEQ multiplex PCR; TCRdb's copy has only in-frame clones and lacks some. The table includes 150,000 or so clones, about 85% detected once. Germline values: CDR1 LGHNA, CDR2 YSLEER. Trimming removed 0 bases from V and 2 bases from J, with 13 bases in between. This CDR3 has 16 residues. The source is a woman between 70 and 85 years old with renal cell carcinoma. This specimen was blood, taken from a patient whose treatment included radiotherapy and nephrectomy. The chain couples TRBV4-3 to TRBJ1-2, with TRBD1 as a possible D gene (6 bases). The CDR3 is CASSQDSNRVNYGYTF. CDR3 coding DNA: TGCGCCAGCAGCCAAGACAGTAACAGGGTAAACTATGGCTACACCTTC.